The clone carrying this TCR beta chain was observed at least ten times. Its antigen remains unknown. The data stem from a study of identical twins. Overall study findings and caveats: Cord blood beta clonotypes present at high abundance carried fewer insertions; no such pattern appeared in memory repertoires. Conclusions came from cross-sectional statistical analysis, not from following the same donors.

The length of the CDR3 is 15 residues. The V gene's germline CDR1 is SQVTM and CDR2 ANQGSEA. V lost 4 bases, J lost 0 bases, and 14 bases lay in between. The donor group consisted entirely of healthy Caucasians. A template switching step contributed a universal primer site, while unique molecular identifiers were present in the cDNA. TCRdb re-analysed the 5' RACE reads in MiXCR, keeping a single row per CDR3 protein. The data hold approximately 220,000 distinct CDR3 sequences, with around 8.1% observed a single time. This sample was also put to use in a study of yellow fever vaccine responses in identical twins.

The sequencing input was memory (CD45RO+) T cells sorted from blood. This TCR came from a woman younger than 35 in good health. The chain combines TRBV29-1 with TRBJ2-3; D call uncertain. The CDR3 sequence: CSVVGQARSTDTQYF. The CDR3 region has the DNA TGCAGCGTTGTAGGGCAGGCGCGTAGCACAGATACGCAGTATTTT.